This T cell receptor (beta chain) is from a study of OX40 agonist ivuxolimab in advanced cancers. Study context: Each patient was given ivuxolimab into a vein every 2 weeks, at 0.01 to 10 mg/kg. Study-wide results and caveats: Researchers did not establish what antigens the expanded peripheral T cells target. Low normalized clonal expansion also occurred in some nonresponding patients. At 0.1 to 3.0 mg/kg and by week 6, clonal expansion occurred in CD4+ and CD8+ blood T cells.

Regarding this clone: The antigen remains unidentified.

Method: immunoSEQ multiplex PCR; TCRdb's copy keeps in-frame clones and lacks some. The sample carries about 58,000 clones, over 65% recorded once. Germline V CDR1 and CDR2: SGHNT, YYREEE (reference sequence). Trimming took 4 bases from V and 1 from J; bases not matched to a gene: 8. The CDR3 consists of 15 residues. This clonotype originated in an adult with an advanced solid tumor such as melanoma, head and neck, liver or kidney cancer. The chain couples TRBV5-4 to TRBJ2-7; 7 positions agree with TRBD2. Sequencing was performed on CD4+ or CD8+ T cells sorted from blood, taken in a trial of the OX40 agonist ivuxolimab. This chain's CDR3 is CASSPGGSGSYEQYF. CDR3 sequence (DNA): TGTGCCAGCAGCCCGGGGGGTAGCGGATCCTACGAGCAGTACTTC.